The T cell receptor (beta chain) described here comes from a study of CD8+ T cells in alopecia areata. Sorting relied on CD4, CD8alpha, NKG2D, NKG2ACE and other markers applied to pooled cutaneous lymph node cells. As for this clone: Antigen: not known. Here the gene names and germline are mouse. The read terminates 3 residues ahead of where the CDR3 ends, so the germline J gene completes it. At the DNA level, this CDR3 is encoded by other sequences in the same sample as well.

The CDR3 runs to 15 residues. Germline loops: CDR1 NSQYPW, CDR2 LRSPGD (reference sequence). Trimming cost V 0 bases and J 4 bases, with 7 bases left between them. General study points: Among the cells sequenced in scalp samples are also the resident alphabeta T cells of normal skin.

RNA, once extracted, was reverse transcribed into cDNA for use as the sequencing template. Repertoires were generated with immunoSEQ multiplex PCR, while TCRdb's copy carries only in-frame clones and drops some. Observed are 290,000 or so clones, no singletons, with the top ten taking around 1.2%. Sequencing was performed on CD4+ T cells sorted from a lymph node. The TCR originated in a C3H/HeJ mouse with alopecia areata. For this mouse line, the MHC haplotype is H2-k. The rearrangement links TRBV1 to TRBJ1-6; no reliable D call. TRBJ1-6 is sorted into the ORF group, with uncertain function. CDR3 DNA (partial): TGCACCTGCAGTGCAGATCTTCAGTATAATTCGCCC. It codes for CTCSADLQYNSP. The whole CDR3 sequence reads CTCSADLQYNSPLYF.